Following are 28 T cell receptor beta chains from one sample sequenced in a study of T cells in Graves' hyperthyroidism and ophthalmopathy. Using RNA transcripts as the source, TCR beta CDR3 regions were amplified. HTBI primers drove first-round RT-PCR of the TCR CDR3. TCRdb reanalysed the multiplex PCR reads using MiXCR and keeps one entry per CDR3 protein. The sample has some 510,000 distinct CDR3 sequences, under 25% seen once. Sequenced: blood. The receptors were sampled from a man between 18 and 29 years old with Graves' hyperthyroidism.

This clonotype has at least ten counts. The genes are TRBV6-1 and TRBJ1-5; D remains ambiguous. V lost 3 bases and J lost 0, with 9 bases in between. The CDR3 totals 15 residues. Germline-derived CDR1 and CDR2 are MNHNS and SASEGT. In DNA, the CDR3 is TGTGCCAGCAGTGACGGGCAGACTAGCAATCAGCCCCAGCATTTT. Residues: CASSDGQTSNQPQHF.

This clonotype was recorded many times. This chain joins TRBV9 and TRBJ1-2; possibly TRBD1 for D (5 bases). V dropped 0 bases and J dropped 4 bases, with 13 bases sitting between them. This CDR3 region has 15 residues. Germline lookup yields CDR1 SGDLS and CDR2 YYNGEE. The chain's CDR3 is CASSVGDSPSYGYTF. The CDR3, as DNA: TGTGCCAGCAGCGTAGGGGACTCTCCCTCCTATGGCTACACCTTC.

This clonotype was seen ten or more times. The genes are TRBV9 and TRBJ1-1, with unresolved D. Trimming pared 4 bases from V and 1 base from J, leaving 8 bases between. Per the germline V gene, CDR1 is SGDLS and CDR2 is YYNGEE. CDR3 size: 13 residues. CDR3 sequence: CASSQTSNTEAFF. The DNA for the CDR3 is TGTGCCAGCAGCCAGACATCGAACACTGAAGCTTTCTTT.

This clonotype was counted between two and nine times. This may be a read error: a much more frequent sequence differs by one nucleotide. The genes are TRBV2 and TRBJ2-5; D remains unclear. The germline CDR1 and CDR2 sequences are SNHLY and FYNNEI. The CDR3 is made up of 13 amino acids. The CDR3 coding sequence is TGTGCCAGCAGTTGGACGGAAGGGAAGACCAAGTACTTC. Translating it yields CASSWTEGKTKYF.

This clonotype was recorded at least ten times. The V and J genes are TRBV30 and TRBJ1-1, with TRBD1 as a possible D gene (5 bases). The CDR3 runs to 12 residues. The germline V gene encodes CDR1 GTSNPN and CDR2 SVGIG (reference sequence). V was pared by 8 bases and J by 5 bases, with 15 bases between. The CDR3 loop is CAVGPRRTEAFF. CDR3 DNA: TGTGCCGTGGGACCCCGGAGGACTGAAGCTTTCTTT.

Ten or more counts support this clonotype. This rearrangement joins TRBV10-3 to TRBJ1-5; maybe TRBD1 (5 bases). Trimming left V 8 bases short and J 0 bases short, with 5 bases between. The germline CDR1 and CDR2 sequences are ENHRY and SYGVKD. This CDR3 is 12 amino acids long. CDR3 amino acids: CAIGHSNQPQHF. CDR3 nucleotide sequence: TGTGCCATCGGACATAGCAATCAGCCCCAGCATTTT.

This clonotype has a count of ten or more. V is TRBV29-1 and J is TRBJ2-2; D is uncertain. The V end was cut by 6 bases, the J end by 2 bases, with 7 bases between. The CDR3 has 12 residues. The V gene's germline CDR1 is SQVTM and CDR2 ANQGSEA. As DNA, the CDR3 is TGCAGCGTGGCAGTAAACACCGGGGAGCTGTTTTTT. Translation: CSVAVNTGELFF.

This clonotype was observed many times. The CDR3 reads CASMARGSETQYF. CDR3 in DNA: TGTGCCAGTATGGCACGAGGCTCGGAGACCCAGTACTTC. This chain connects TRBV19 to TRBJ2-5; D gene unclear. Germline V gives CDR1 LNHDA, CDR2 SQIVND (reference sequence). The CDR3 runs 13 residues. V lost 7 bases to trimming and J lost 5 bases, with 14 bases between them. Together with reference TRBV19 and TRBJ2-5, the CDR3 gives the full variable domain: DGGITQSPKYLFRKEGQNVTLSCEQNLNHDAMYWYRQDPGQGLRLIYYSQIVNDFQKGDIAEGYSVSREKKESFPLTVTSAQKNPTAFYLCASMARGSETQYFGPGTRLLVL.

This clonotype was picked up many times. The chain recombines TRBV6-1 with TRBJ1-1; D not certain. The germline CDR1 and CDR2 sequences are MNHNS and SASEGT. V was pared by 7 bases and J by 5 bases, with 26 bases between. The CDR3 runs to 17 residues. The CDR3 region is CASTEEKRRYVWTEAFF. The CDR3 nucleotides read TGTGCCAGCACCGAAGAAAAAAGGAGGTATGTGTGGACTGAAGCTTTCTTT.

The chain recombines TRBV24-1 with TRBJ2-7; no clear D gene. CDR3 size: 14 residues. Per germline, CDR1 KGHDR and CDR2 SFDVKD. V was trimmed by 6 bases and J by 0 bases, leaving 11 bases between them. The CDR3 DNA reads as TGTGCCACCAGTCCAGGAACCCTCTCCTACGAGCAGTACTTC. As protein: CATSPGTLSYEQYF.

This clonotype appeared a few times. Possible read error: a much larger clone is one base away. The CDR3 sequence: CAGNPTRRGNTGELFF. The CDR3 nucleotides are TGTGCCGGCAACCCCACGAGGCGGGGGAACACCGGGGAGCTGTTTTTT. This chain joins TRBV6-1 and TRBJ2-2, with a weak D call TRBD2 (6 bases). V was trimmed by 11 bases and J by 1 base, leaving 20 bases between them. Looked up from germline, CDR1 is MNHNS and CDR2 is SASEGT. The CDR3 is made up of 16 amino acids.

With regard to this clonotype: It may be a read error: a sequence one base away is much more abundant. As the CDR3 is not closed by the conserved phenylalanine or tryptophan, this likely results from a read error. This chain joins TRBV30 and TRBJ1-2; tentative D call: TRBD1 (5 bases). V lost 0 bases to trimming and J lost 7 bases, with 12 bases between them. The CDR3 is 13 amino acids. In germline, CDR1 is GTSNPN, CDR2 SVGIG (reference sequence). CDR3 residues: CAWSVRGTGGYTL. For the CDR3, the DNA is TGTGCCTGGAGTGTTCGAGGGACGGGTGGCTACACCCTC.

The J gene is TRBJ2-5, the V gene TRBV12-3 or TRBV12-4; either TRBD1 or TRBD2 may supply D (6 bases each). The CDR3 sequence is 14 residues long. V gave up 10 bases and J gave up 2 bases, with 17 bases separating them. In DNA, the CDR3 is TGTGCCACCTCGGGGGCTAGCGCTCAAGAGACCCAGTACTTC. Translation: CATSGASAQETQYF.

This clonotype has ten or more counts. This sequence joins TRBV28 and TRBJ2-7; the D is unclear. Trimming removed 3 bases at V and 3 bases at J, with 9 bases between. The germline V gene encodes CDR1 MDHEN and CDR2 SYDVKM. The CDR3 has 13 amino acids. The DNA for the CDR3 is TGTGCCAGCAGTTTTGCAGCTTACTACGAGCAGTACTTC. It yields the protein CASSFAAYYEQYF. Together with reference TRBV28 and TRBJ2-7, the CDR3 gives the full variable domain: DVKVTQSSRYLVKRTGEKVFLECVQDMDHENMFWYRQDPGLGLRLIYFSYDVKMKEKGDIPEGYSVSREKKERFSLILESASTNQTSMYLCASSFAAYYEQYFGPGTRLTVT.

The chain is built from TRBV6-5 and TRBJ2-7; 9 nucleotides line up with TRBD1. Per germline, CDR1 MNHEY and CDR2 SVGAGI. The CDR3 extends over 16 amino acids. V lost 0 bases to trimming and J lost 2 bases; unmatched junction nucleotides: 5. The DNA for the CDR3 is TGTGCCAGCAGTTACTCGGGGACAGGGACCACCTACGAGCAGTACTTC. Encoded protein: CASSYSGTGTTYEQYF.

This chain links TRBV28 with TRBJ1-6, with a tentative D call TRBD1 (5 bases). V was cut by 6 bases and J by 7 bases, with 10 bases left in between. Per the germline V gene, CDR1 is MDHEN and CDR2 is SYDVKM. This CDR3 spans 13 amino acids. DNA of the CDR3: TGTGCCAGCAGAGGGGCCATCAATTCACCCCTCCACTTT. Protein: CASRGAINSPLHF.

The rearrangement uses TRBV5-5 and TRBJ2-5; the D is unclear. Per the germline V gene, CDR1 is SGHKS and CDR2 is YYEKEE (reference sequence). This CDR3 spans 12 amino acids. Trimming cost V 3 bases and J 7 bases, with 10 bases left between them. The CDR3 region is CASSSSHGTQYF. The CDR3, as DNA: TGTGCCAGCAGCTCGAGTCACGGGACCCAGTACTTC.

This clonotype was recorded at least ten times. This chain's CDR3 is CASSSLDRSYEQYF. The CDR3 DNA is TGTGCCAGCAGTTCCTTGGACAGGAGCTACGAGCAGTACTTC. This rearrangement joins TRBV27 to TRBJ2-7; 7 bases align to TRBD1. Trimming removed 4 bases from V and 3 bases from J; junction bases left unmatched: 6. The CDR3 is made up of 14 amino acids. CDR1 is MNHEY, CDR2 SMNVEV, per germline (reference sequence).

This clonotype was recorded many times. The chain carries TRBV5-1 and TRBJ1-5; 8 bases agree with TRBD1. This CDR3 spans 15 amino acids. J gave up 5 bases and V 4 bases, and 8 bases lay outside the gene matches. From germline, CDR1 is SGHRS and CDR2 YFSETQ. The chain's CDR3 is CASSPWTGSDQPQHF. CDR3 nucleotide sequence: TGCGCCAGCAGCCCTTGGACAGGGAGTGATCAGCCCCAGCATTTT.

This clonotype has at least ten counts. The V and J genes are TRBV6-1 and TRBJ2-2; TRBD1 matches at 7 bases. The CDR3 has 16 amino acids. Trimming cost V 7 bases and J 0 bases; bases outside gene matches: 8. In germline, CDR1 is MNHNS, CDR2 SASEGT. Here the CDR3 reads CASIRYGTANTGELFF. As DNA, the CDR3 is TGTGCCAGCATCCGGTACGGGACAGCGAACACCGGGGAGCTGTTTTTT.

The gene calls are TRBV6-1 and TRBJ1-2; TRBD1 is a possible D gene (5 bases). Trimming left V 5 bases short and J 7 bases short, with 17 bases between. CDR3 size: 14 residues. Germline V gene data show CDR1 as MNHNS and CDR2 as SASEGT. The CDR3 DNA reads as TGTGCCAGCAGTAGAGAGACAGTTGTTCCTGGCTACACCTTC. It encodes CASSRETVVPGYTF.

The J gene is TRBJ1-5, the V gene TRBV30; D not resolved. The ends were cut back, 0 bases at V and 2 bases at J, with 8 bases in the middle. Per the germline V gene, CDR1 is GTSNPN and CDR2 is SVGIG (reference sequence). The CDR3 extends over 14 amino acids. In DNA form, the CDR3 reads TGTGCCTGGAGTGTTGGTTCCCGCAATCAGCCCCAGCATTTT. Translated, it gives CAWSVGSRNQPQHF.

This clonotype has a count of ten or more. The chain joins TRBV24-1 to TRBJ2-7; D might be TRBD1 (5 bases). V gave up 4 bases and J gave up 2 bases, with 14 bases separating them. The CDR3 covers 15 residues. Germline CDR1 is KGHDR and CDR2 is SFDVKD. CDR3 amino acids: CATSDPATGTYEQYF. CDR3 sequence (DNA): TGTGCCACCAGTGACCCCGCAACAGGAACCTACGAGCAGTACTTC.

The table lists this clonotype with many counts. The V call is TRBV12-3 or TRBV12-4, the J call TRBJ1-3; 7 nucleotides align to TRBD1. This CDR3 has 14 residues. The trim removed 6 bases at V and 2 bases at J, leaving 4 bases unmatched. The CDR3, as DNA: TGTGCCAGCAGAAATACAGGGGCTGGAAACACCATATATTTT. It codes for CASRNTGAGNTIYF.

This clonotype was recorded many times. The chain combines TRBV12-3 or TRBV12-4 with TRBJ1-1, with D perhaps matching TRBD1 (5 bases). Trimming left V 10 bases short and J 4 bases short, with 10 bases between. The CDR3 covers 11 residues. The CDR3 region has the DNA TGTGCCACCGCCGGGGCCACTGAAGCTTTCTTT. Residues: CATAGATEAFF.

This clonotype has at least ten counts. In DNA form, the CDR3 reads TGTGCCAGCAGTTCTCTCAGGACAGACCGCTATGGCTACACCTTC. Its protein product is CASSSLRTDRYGYTF. The V gene is TRBV28, the J gene TRBJ1-2, with a weak D call TRBD1 (6 bases). Germline CDR1 is MDHEN and CDR2 is SYDVKM. V was shortened by 4 bases and J by 4 bases, with 16 bases between the two germline ends. The CDR3 has 15 residues.

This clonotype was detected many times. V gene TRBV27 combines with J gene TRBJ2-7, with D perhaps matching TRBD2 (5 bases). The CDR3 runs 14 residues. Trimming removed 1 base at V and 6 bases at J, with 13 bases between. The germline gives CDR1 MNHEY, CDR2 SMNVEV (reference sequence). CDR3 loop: CASSLYEGVSEQYF. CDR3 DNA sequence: TGTGCCAGCAGTTTATACGAGGGCGTCAGCGAGCAGTACTTC.

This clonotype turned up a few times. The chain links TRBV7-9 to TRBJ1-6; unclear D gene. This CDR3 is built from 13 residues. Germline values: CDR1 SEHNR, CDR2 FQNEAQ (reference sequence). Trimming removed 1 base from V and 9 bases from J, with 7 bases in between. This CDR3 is CASSLEGRSPLHF. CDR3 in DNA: TGTGCCAGCAGCTTAGAAGGCCGTTCACCCCTCCACTTT.